This T cell receptor beta chain appears in the sequencing data of a study of shared clonotypes between healthy human individuals. Study at large: The donor group consisted of a couple of women and a few men, aged 18 to 49.

In the original analysis: As immunoSEQ supplied junction-only sequences (without quality scores), filtering differed. Data came from immunoSEQ multiplex PCR; TCRdb stores just in-frame clones and leaves some out. V and J calls plus clone size are reproduced from that table; the DNA served to infer D and trimming. The table has more than 2 million clones, approximately 94% seen once. General study findings and limits: Genetic and exposure-history diversity was limited by the small donor number. Sequencing depth was a factor that was expected to affect clonotype sharing among donors.

The table lists this clone with a count of one. Its target is not known. The CDR3 totals 14 residues. Sample: naive CD4+ T cells sorted from blood. The subset was: CD45RA+ positively selected. This chain uses TRBV21-1 with TRBJ2-7; the D call TRBD1 from the table was never checked on the DNA. TRBV21-1 is tagged as a pseudogene. This TCR was sampled from a man aged 18 to 35 in good health. CDR3: CASSPDRRSYEQYF. The CDR3 coding sequence is TGTGCCAGCAGCCCGGACAGGCGCTCCTACGAGCAGTACTTC.